This TCR beta chain was captured in a study of blood T cell repertoires in COVID-19. Study details: Donors in the United States, Italy and Spain gave samples during acute or convalescent COVID-19.

Participant-reported clinical history was the basis for cohort assignment. The CDR3 is 13 residues long. Germline V gene lookup returns CDR1 SEHNR and CDR2 FQNEAQ (reference sequence). The V segment lost 11 bases and the J segment 6 bases; nucleotides outside the gene matches: 10. The data were produced by immunoSEQ multiplex PCR, yet TCRdb's version contains in-frame clones alone and is incomplete. Found here are about 240,000 clones, more than 75% of them singletons; the top ten hold roughly 3.3%. This rearrangement joins TRBV7-9 to TRBJ2-1; TRBD1 aligns across 7 bases. The TCR originated in a woman aged 40 to 50 with acute COVID-19. The material sequenced was PBMCs or T cells enriched from blood (not recorded which). The CDR3 region is CAPGQASGNEQFF. CDR3 coding DNA: TGTGCCCCTGGACAGGCCTCGGGCAATGAGCAGTTCTTC.